This passage covers 5 T cell receptor beta chains from one sample sequenced in a study of blood T cell repertoires in COVID-19. Data came from immunoSEQ multiplex PCR; TCRdb stores just in-frame clones and leaves some out. Here the sample spans more than 95,000 clones, 90% being singletons. The sequenced sample consisted of peripheral blood. Receptors were obtained from a human donor with active COVID-19. The donor label of this sample is uncertain.

The rearrangement uses TRBV7-9 and TRBJ2-1; TRBD2 matches at 11 bases. CDR1 and CDR2 (germline): SEHNR, FQNEAQ (reference sequence). This CDR3 contains 17 residues. With V trimmed by 5 bases and J by 0 bases, 6 bases remained unmatched. In nucleotides, the CDR3 is TGTGCCAGCAGCCCTGGGACTAGCGGCCGCTCCTACAATGAGCAGTTCTTC. This translates into CASSPGTSGRSYNEQFF.

The rearrangement joins TRBV3-1 (or the pseudogene TRBV3-2) to TRBJ1-1, with D possibly matching TRBD1 (5 bases). This CDR3 comprises 14 residues. V shed 1 base and J shed 7 bases, with 13 bases lying between them. Germline CDR1 is LGHDT and CDR2 is YNNKEL (reference sequence). CDR3 sequence reads: CASSQAGSRSEAFF. The DNA of the CDR3 is TGTGCCAGCAGCCAAGCAGGGTCTAGAAGTGAAGCTTTCTTT.

This chain links TRBV11-1 with TRBJ2-3, with a possible D match to TRBD2 (5 bases). V lost 5 bases, J lost 6 bases, and 9 bases lay in between. The germline CDR1 and CDR2 sequences are SGHAT and FQDESV (reference sequence). The CDR3 has 12 amino acids. The CDR3 DNA sequence: TGTGCCAGCAGCGTCTCTAGCGATACGCAGTATTTT. Protein sequence: CASSVSSDTQYF.

V is TRBV7-2 and J is TRBJ2-3, with TRBD2 identical over 12 bases. The CDR3 has 17 residues. The trim removed 3 bases at V and 1 base at J, leaving 5 bases unmatched. Germline CDR1 reads SGHTA; CDR2 reads FQGNSA. CDR3 sequence (DNA): TGTGCCAGCAGCTTGGTCCTAGCGGGGGGGGGCACAGATACGCAGTATTTT. Translating gives CASSLVLAGGGTDTQYF.

The genes are TRBV3-1 (or the pseudogene TRBV3-2) and TRBJ2-3; D is undetermined. V was pared by 0 bases and J by 5 bases, with 3 bases between. Germline values: CDR1 LGHDT, CDR2 YNNKEL (reference sequence). This CDR3 spans 12 amino acids. Here the CDR3 reads CASSQDLDTQYF. The CDR3, as DNA: TGTGCCAGCAGCCAAGATCTAGATACGCAGTATTTT.